Following are 26 T cell receptor beta chains from one sample sequenced in a study of blood T cell repertoires in COVID-19. Here immunoSEQ multiplex PCR was the method, and the copy in TCRdb shows in-frame clones only, minus some. Among around 250,000 clones listed, over 75% were seen once. Source material: PBMCs or T cells enriched from blood (not recorded which). The receptors shown here come from a woman in her forties or fifties who had recovered from COVID-19.

The rearrangement links TRBV28 to TRBJ2-1; 13 bases agree with TRBD2. Germline CDR1 is MDHEN and CDR2 is SYDVKM. J was trimmed by 7 bases and V by 4 bases; bases with no gene match: 4. This CDR3 region has 15 residues. CDR3 DNA sequence: TGTGCCAGCAGTTGGACTAGCGGGAGTGTAAATGAGCAGTTCTTC. Translated, it gives CASSWTSGSVNEQFF. Combining the CDR3 with reference TRBV28 and TRBJ2-1 gives the whole variable domain DVKVTQSSRYLVKRTGEKVFLECVQDMDHENMFWYRQDPGLGLRLIYFSYDVKMKEKGDIPEGYSVSREKKERFSLILESASTNQTSMYLCASSWTSGSVNEQFFGPGTRLTVL.

The rearrangement links TRBV28 to TRBJ2-3; TRBD2 matches 8 bases. CDR1 and CDR2 from the germline V gene are MDHEN and SYDVKM. V shed 3 bases, J shed 1 base, and the junction held 6 bases outside the gene matches. CDR3 size: 16 residues. The CDR3 DNA is TGTGCCAGCAGTTTTCCGGTGCGGGGGGGCACAGATACGCAGTATTTT. It codes for CASSFPVRGGTDTQYF.

This clone has just one count. The rearrangement joins TRBV3-1 (or the pseudogene TRBV3-2) to TRBJ2-7; 10 bases agree with TRBD2. Trimming cost V 6 bases and J 3 bases; bases outside gene matches: 8. CDR3 size: 15 residues. Germline lookup yields CDR1 LGHDT and CDR2 YNNKEL (reference sequence). CDR3 region: CASRRGLADFYEQYF. CDR3 DNA: TGTGCCAGCAGGCGCGGACTAGCGGACTTCTACGAGCAGTACTTC.

J is TRBJ2-7 and V is TRBV24-1; 15 bases fit TRBD2. The germline V gene has CDR1 KGHDR and CDR2 SFDVKD. The CDR3 extends over 15 amino acids. The J segment lost 6 bases and the V segment lost 3 bases, leaving 2 bases of the junction unmatched. The CDR3, as DNA: TGTGCCACCAGTGATGGACTAGCGGGAGGGTTCGAGCAGTACTTC. Amino acids: CATSDGLAGGFEQYF.

This sequence joins TRBV28 and TRBJ2-1; 8 nucleotides align to TRBD1. Trimming removed 6 bases from V and 6 bases from J; junction bases left unmatched: 7. Germline CDR1 MDHEN, CDR2 SYDVKM. The CDR3 is 14 residues long. This CDR3 is CASRLGQGGNEQFF. CDR3 in DNA: TGTGCCAGCAGACTCGGACAGGGAGGCAATGAGCAGTTCTTC.

The rearrangement links TRBV4-2 to TRBJ2-5, with 10 bases lining up with TRBD2. CDR1 and CDR2 from the germline V gene are LGHNA and YNFKEQ. V trimming: 0 bases; J trimming: 6 bases; junction bases outside the gene matches: 10. The CDR3 contains 17 residues. CDR3 sequence reads: CASSQDPQAGGPKTQYF. The CDR3 bases are TGTGCCAGCAGCCAAGATCCGCAAGCGGGAGGGCCTAAGACCCAGTACTTC.

The chain recombines TRBV5-1 with TRBJ2-5; 11 bases are a match to TRBD1. V shed 3 bases, J shed 4 bases, and the junction held 5 bases outside the gene matches. The germline V gene encodes CDR1 SGHRS and CDR2 YFSETQ. CDR3 length: 15 residues. CDR3 sequence (DNA): TGCGCCAGCAGCTATGGGACAGGGGGAAGAGAGACCCAGTACTTC. It encodes CASSYGTGGRETQYF.

This clone was seen only once. V is TRBV19 and J is TRBJ2-7, with TRBD2 identical over 13 bases. The CDR3 totals 15 residues. Germline-derived CDR1 and CDR2 are LNHDA and SQIVND (reference sequence). After removal of 5 bases from V and 3 bases from J, the junction contained 4 bases not matched to a gene. CDR3 nucleotide sequence: TGTGCCAGTAGTCCCGGACTAGCGGGAGTCTACGAGCAGTACTTC. This gives the protein CASSPGLAGVYEQYF.

This clone was counted once. V is TRBV19 and J is TRBJ2-3, with 10 positions matching TRBD1. CDR3 length equals 17 residues. J was trimmed by 7 bases and V by 5 bases; bases with no gene match: 15. Germline-derived CDR1 and CDR2 are LNHDA and SQIVND (reference sequence). The CDR3 region has the DNA TGTGCCAGTAGTGGGGGAAACCGGGACAGGGGTTTGAATACGCAGTATTTT. This sequence encodes CASSGGNRDRGLNTQYF.

V and J are TRBV9 and TRBJ2-7; 8 nucleotides match TRBD1. V lost 3 bases, J lost 1 base, and 3 bases stayed unmatched. The germline gives CDR1 SGDLS, CDR2 YYNGEE. This CDR3 contains 14 residues. CDR3 bases: TGTGCCAGCAGCGCAAGGACAGGGTCCTACGAGCAGTACTTC. The encoded protein is CASSARTGSYEQYF. Filled out from reference TRBV9 and TRBJ2-7, the complete variable domain reads DSGVTQTPKHLITATGQRVTLRCSPRSGDLSVYWYQQSLDQGLQFLIQYYNGEERAKGNILERFSAQQFPDLHSELNLSSLELGDSALYFCASSARTGSYEQYFGPGTRLTVT.

This rearrangement joins TRBV6-1 to TRBJ2-7; no reliable D call. Germline CDR1 MNHNS, CDR2 SASEGT. Trimming took off 2 bases at V and 4 bases at J, with 12 bases between the two ends. The CDR3 contains 14 residues. For the CDR3, the DNA is TGTGCCAGCAGTGAAAGCCTAGTATATTACGAGCAGTACTTC. The encoded protein is CASSESLVYYEQYF.

The CDR3 DNA sequence: TGTGCCAGCAGTGAAGTAGTACTAGCGGGGAGCAGCGAGCAGTTCTTC. Encoded protein: CASSEVVLAGSSEQFF. J is TRBJ2-1 and V is TRBV6-1; 10 bases are shared with TRBD2. The V segment lost 1 base and the J segment 10 bases; nucleotides outside the gene matches: 10. CDR3 length equals 16 residues. CDR1 MNHNS and CDR2 SASEGT come from the germline V gene.

The chain uses TRBV9 and TRBJ1-4; possibly TRBD1 for D (6 bases). This CDR3 has 14 amino acids. V lost 3 bases, J lost 3 bases, and 9 bases lay in between. Germline CDR1 reads SGDLS; CDR2 reads YYNGEE. The CDR3, as DNA: TGTGCCAGCAGCGCGGGACACGCTAATGAAAAACTGTTTTTT. It codes for CASSAGHANEKLFF.

The V call is TRBV3-1 (or the pseudogene TRBV3-2), the J call TRBJ2-2; TRBD2 matches 10 bases. This CDR3 is 16 amino acids long. The germline V gene has CDR1 LGHDT and CDR2 YNNKEL (reference sequence). J gave up 1 base and V 2 bases, and 1 base lay outside the gene matches. CDR3 region: CASSQRTSGNTGELFF. For the CDR3, the DNA is TGTGCCAGCAGCCAACGGACTAGCGGGAACACCGGGGAGCTGTTTTTT.

This chain connects TRBV5-5 to TRBJ2-7; D uncertain. The CDR3 loop spans 14 amino acids. The V gene's germline CDR1 is SGHKS and CDR2 YYEKEE (reference sequence). Trimming took 0 bases from V and 2 from J, leaving 9 bases between them. DNA for the CDR3: TGTGCCAGCAGCTTGGGTGTCCCTACCTACGAGCAGTACTTC. Its translation: CASSLGVPTYEQYF.

This clone was detected once. The chain employs TRBV3-1 (or the pseudogene TRBV3-2) and TRBJ2-3; 8 bases are a match to TRBD2. The germline V gene encodes CDR1 LGHDT and CDR2 YNNKEL (reference sequence). The ends lost 7 bases at V and 6 bases at J; junction bases unmatched: 9. This CDR3 spans 14 amino acids. CDR3 nucleotides: TGTGCCAGCACCCAGCGGGGGACAACCGATACGCAGTATTTT. This translates into CASTQRGTTDTQYF.

This sequence joins TRBV3-1 (or the pseudogene TRBV3-2) and TRBJ2-7, with 7 bases aligning to TRBD2. With 0 bases clipped from V and 2 bases from J, the junction kept 7 bases outside the gene matches. CDR3 length: 16 amino acids. CDR1 and CDR2 (germline): LGHDT, YNNKEL (reference sequence). Here the CDR3 DNA reads TGTGCCAGCAGCCAAGACTGGGGTGGACTAGCCTACGAGCAGTACTTC. Translating it yields CASSQDWGGLAYEQYF.

The chain has TRBV7-8 and TRBJ2-7, with D possibly TRBD1 on 6 matching bases. Trimming pared 5 bases from V and 1 base from J, leaving 15 bases between. From germline, CDR1 is SGHVS and CDR2 FQNEAQ. This CDR3 spans 15 amino acids. CDR3 sequence reads: CASSPAQGSSYEQYF. Here the CDR3 DNA reads TGTGCCAGCAGCCCGGCACAGGGTTCTTCCTACGAGCAGTACTTC.

The chain couples TRBV10-3 to TRBJ1-1; 7 nucleotides align to TRBD1. The CDR3 is 15 residues long. CDR1 and CDR2 from the germline V gene are ENHRY and SYGVKD. The V and J ends lost 8 bases and 0 bases, in that order; junction bases with no gene match: 9. DNA of the CDR3: TGTGCCATCGTGGCAGGGGGTTCTCTGAACACTGAAGCTTTCTTT. Translating it yields CAIVAGGSLNTEAFF.

A single count supports this clone. The chain joins TRBV5-4 to TRBJ1-2, with a possible D match to TRBD1 (6 bases). V shed 4 bases and J shed 2 bases, with 18 bases lying between them. CDR1 and CDR2 from the germline V gene are SGHNT and YYREEE (reference sequence). The CDR3 is made up of 16 amino acids. CDR3 region: CASSPKPGHSNYGYTF. CDR3 in DNA: TGTGCCAGCAGCCCGAAACCGGGACACTCCAACTATGGCTACACCTTC. Together with reference TRBV5-4 and TRBJ1-2, the CDR3 gives the full variable domain: ETGVTQSPTHLIKTRGQQVTLRCSSQSGHNTVSWYQQALGQGPQFIFQYYREEENGRGNFPPRFSGLQFPNYSSELNVNALELDDSALYLCASSPKPGHSNYGYTFGSGTRLTVV.

This chain uses TRBV28 with TRBJ1-2, with 8 bases fitting TRBD1. Germline CDR1 MDHEN, CDR2 SYDVKM. This CDR3 contains 15 residues. Trimming at V came to 1 base and at J to 6 bases, leaving 7 bases not matched to a gene. Here the CDR3 DNA reads TGTGCCAGCAGTTTATTCACACAGGGGGGGCATGGCTACACCTTC. Protein product: CASSLFTQGGHGYTF.

V gene TRBV24-1 combines with J gene TRBJ2-1, with 8 bases that match TRBD1. The V gene end was trimmed by 9 bases and the J gene end by 7 bases; junction bases not matched to a gene: 4. Germline CDR1 KGHDR, CDR2 SFDVKD. This CDR3 has 12 amino acids. The CDR3 coding sequence is TGTGCCACCGCGACAGGGGCGAATGAGCAGTTCTTC. It yields the protein CATATGANEQFF.

In this sample, this clone turned up once. The genes are TRBV20-1 and TRBJ1-1, with 7 bases matching TRBD1. The CDR3 length is 11 residues. The germline gives CDR1 DFQATT, CDR2 SNEGSKA (reference sequence). The junction had 6 bases not matched to a gene; V was cut back by 7 bases and J by 7 bases. CDR3: CSVLGDSEAFF. CDR3 coding DNA: TGCAGTGTCTTGGGGGACAGTGAAGCTTTCTTT.

On this clone: In the same sample, other DNA sequences code for this CDR3. The chain uses TRBV7-3 and TRBJ2-3; D not resolved. The CDR3 runs to 12 residues. Germline loops: CDR1 SGHTA, CDR2 FQGTGA. Deletions cut 2 bases from V and 4 bases from J, with 4 bases between. CDR3 DNA: TGTGCCAGCAGCTTAGGAGCAGATACGCAGTATTTT. Translated: CASSLGADTQYF.

The chain joins TRBV3-1 (or the pseudogene TRBV3-2) to TRBJ2-7; 12 bases map to TRBD2. The V and J ends lost 8 bases and 5 bases, in that order; junction bases with no gene match: 4. Germline loops: CDR1 LGHDT, CDR2 YNNKEL (reference sequence). The CDR3 length is 13 residues. The CDR3, as DNA: TGTGCCAGCCGACTAGCGGGAGTCAACGAGCAGTACTTC. Protein: CASRLAGVNEQYF.

The J gene is TRBJ2-1, the V gene TRBV14, with D possibly TRBD2 on 5 matching bases. Germline V lookup: CDR1 SGHDN, CDR2 FVKESK. The length of the CDR3 is 15 residues. V dropped 3 bases and J dropped 1 base, with 10 bases sitting between them. The CDR3 DNA follows: TGTGCCAGCAGCCATGGTAGCGCATCCTACAATGAGCAGTTCTTC. It yields the protein CASSHGSASYNEQFF.